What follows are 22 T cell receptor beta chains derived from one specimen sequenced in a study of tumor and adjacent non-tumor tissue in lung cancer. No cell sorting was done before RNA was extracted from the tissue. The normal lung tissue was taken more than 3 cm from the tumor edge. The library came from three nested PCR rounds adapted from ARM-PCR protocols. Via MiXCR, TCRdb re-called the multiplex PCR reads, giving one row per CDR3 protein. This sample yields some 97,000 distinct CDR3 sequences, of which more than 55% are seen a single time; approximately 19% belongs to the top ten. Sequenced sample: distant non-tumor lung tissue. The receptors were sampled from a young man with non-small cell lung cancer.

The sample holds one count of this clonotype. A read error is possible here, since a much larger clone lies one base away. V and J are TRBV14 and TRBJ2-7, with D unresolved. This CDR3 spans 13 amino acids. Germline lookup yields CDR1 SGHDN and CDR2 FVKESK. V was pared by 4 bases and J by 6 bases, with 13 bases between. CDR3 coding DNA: TGTGCCAGCAGCCTCGGCCCCGTCGCCGAGCAGTACTTC. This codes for CASSLGPVAEQYF. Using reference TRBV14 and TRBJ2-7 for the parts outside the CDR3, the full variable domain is EAGVTQFPSHSVIEKGQTVTLRCDPISGHDNLYWYRRVMGKEIKFLLHFVKESKQDESGMPNNRFLAERTGGTYSTLKVQPAELEDSGVYFCASSLGPVAEQYFGPGTRLTVT.

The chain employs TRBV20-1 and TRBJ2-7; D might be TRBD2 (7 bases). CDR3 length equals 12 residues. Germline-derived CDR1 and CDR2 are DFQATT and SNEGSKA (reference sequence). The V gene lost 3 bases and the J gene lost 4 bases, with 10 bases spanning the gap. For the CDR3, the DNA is TGCAGTGCTAGGGGGGGGCCATACGAGCAGTACTTC. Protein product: CSARGGPYEQYF.

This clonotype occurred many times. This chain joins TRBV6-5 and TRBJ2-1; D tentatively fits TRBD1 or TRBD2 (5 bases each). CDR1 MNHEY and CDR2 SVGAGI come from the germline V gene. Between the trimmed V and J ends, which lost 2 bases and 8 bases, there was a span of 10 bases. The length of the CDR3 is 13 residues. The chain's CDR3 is CASSYRGGHEQFF. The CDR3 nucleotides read TGTGCCAGCAGTTACCGGGGCGGCCATGAGCAGTTCTTC.

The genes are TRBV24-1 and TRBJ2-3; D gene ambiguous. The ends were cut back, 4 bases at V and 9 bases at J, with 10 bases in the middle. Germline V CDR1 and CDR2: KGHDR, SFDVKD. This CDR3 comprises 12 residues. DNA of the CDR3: TGTGCCACCAGTGAGGATTTCCAGACGCAGTATTTT. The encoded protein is CATSEDFQTQYF.

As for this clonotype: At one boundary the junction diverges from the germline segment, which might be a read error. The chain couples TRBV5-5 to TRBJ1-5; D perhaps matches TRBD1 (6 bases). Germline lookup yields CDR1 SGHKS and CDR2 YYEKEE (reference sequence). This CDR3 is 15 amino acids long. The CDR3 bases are TGTGCTAGCAGCATCACAGGGAGTTCCAATCAGCCCCAGCATTTT. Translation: CASSITGSSNQPQHF.

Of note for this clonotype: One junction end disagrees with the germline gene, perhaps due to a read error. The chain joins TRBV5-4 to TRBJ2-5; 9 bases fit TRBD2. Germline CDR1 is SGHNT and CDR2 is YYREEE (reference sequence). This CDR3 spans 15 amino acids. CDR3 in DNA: TGTGCTAGCGGCTTGGCTTTAGCGGGGGAAGAGACCCAGTATTTC. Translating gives CASGLALAGEETQYF.

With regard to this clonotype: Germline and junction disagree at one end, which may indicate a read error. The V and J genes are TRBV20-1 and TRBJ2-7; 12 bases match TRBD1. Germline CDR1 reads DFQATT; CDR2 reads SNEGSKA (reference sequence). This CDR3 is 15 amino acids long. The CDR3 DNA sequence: TGCAGCGCAACGGGGACAGGGGGCTTTTTAGACGAGCAGTGCTTC. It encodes CSATGTGGFLDEQCF.

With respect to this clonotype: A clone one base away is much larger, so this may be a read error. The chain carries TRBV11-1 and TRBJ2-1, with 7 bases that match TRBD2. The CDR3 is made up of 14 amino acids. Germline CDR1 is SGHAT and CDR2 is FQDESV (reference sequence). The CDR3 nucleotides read TGTGTCAGCAGCTTAGGGCGGGAGACGGATGAGCAGTTCTTC. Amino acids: CVSSLGRETDEQFF.

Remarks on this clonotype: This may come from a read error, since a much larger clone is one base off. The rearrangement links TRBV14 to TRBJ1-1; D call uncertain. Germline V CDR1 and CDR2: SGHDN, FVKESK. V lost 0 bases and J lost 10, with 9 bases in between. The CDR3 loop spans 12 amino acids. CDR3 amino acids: CASSQDRRAAFF. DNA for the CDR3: TGTGCCAGCAGCCAAGATCGCCGGGCAGCTTTCTTT.

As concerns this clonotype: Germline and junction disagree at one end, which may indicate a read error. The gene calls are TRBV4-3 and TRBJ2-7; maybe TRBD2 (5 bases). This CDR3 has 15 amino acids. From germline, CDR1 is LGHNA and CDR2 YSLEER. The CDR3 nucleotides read TGCGGCAGCAGCCCAAGCGGTGGCCAGGCCGGAGAGCAGTACTTC. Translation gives CGSSPSGGQAGEQYF.

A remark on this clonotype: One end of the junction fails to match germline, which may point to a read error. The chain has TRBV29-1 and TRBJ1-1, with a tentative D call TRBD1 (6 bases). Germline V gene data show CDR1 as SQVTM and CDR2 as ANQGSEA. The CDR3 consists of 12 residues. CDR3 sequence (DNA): TGCAGCGGAAACAGGGTGGACACTGAAGCTTCCTTT. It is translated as CSGNRVDTEASF.

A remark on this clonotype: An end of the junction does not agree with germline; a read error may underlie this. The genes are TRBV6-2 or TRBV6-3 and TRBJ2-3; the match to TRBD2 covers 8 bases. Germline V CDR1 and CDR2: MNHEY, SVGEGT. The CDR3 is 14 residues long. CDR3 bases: TGTGCCAGCAGCGGGGGGGCTAGTACGGATATGCAGTATTTT. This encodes CASSGGASTDMQYF.

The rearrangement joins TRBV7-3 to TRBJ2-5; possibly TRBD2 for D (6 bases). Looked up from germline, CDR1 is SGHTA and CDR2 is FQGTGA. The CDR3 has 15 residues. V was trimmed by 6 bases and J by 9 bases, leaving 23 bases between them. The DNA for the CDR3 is TGTGCCAGCAGTCAGGACCGCATCCGGGGGAGACCCCAGTACTTC. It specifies CASSQDRIRGRPQYF.

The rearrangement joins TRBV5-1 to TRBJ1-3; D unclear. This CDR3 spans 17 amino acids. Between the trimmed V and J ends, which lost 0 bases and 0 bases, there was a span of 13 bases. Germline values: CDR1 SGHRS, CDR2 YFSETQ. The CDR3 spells CASSLALLGSSGNTIYF. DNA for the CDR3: TGCGCCAGCAGCTTGGCATTGTTGGGGAGCTCTGGAAACACCATATATTTT. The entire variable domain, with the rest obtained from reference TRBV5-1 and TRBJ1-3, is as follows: KAGVTQTPRYLIKTRGQQVTLSCSPISGHRSVSWYQQTPGQGLQFLFEYFSETQRNKGNFPGRFSGRQFSNSRSEMNVSTLELGDSALYLCASSLALLGSSGNTIYFGEGSWLTVV.

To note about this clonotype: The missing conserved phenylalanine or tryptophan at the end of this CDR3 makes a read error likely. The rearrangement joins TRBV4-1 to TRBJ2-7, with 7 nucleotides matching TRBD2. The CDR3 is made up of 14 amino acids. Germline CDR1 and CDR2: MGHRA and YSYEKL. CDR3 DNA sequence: TGCGTCAGCAGCCAACAAGCGGGATCTACTGAGCAGTACTTA. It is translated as CVSSQQAGSTEQYL.

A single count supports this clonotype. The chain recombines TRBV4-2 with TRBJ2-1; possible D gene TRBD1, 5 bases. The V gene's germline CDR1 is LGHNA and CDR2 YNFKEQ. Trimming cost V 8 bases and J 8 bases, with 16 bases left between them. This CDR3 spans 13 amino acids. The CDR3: CASDRIRGDEQFF. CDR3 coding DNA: TGTGCCAGCGACCGGATAAGGGGCGATGAGCAGTTCTTC.

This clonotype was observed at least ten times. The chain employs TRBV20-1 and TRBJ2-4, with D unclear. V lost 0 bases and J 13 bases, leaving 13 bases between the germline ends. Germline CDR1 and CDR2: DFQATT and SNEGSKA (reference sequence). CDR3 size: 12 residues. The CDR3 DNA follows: TGCAGTGCTAGAGATCTAGGGCAGAGACAGTACTTC. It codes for CSARDLGQRQYF.

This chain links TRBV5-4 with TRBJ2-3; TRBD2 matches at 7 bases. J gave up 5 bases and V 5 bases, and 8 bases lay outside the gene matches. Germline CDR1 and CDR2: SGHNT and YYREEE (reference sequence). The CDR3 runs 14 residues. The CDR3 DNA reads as TGTGCCAGCAGGCTCGTTGTAGCGGGAGATACGCAGTATTTT. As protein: CASRLVVAGDTQYF. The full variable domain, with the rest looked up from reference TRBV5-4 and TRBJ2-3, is ETGVTQSPTHLIKTRGQQVTLRCSSQSGHNTVSWYQQALGQGPQFIFQYYREEENGRGNFPPRFSGLQFPNYSSELNVNALELDDSALYLCASRLVVAGDTQYFGPGTRLTVL.

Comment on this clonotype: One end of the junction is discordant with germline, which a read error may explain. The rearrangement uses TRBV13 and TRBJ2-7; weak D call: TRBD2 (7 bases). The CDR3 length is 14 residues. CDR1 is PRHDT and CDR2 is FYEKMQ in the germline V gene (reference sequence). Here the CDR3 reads CASSPREDSVEQYF. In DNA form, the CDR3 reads TGTGCCAGCAGTCCCCGGGAGGACAGTGTTGAGCAGTATTTC.

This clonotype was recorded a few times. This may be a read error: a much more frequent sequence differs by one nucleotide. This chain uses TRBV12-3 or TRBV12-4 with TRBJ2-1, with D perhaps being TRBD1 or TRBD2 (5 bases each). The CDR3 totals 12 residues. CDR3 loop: CASCFPGSTMLF. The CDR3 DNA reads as TGTGCCAGCTGTTTCCCAGGGAGCACCATGCTCTTC.

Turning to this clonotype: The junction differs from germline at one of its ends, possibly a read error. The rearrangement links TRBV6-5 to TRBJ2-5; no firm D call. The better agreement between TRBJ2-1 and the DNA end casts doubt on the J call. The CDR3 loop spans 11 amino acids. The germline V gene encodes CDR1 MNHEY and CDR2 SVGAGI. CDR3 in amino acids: CVSSLYETQFF. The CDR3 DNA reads TGTGTCAGCAGTCTCTACGAGACACAGTTCTTC.

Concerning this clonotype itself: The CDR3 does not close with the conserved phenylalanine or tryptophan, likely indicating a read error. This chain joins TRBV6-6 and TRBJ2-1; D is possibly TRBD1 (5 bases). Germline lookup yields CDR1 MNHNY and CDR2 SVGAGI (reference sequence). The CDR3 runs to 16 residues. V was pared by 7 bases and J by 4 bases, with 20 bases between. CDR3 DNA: TGTGCCAGCACAGTGAATAGAAAGGGGTTATACAATGAGCAGTTCATC. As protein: CASTVNRKGLYNEQFI.